A single sample gave rise to the 20 T cell receptor beta chains below, sequenced in a study of T cell responses to AZD1222 COVID-19 vaccine. This table comes from immunoSEQ multiplex PCR, and its TCRdb copy is limited to in-frame clones, with some not included. Here the sample spans about 150,000 clones, roughly nine tenths being singletons. Sequenced material: peripheral blood, taken on day 0 of AZD1222 vaccination. These receptors came from an adult in good health.

J is TRBJ1-1 and V is TRBV5-1, with D possibly TRBD1 on 6 matching bases. Trimming took 4 bases from V and 4 from J, leaving 14 bases between them. The CDR3 is made up of 14 amino acids. Germline V gives CDR1 SGHRS, CDR2 YFSETQ. The DNA for the CDR3 is TGCGCCAGCAGCAAACAGGGATTGGGCACTGAAGCTTTCTTT. As protein: CASSKQGLGTEAFF.

This CDR3 is CASSPGTGVKNEQFF. CDR3 coding DNA: TGTGCCAGCTCGCCCGGGACAGGGGTAAAGAATGAGCAGTTCTTC. V and J are TRBV18 and TRBJ2-1; 10 bases align to TRBD1. V shed 6 bases, J shed 7 bases, and the junction held 9 bases outside the gene matches. Germline loops: CDR1 KGHSH, CDR2 LQKENI. The CDR3 loop spans 15 amino acids.

The chain is built from TRBV5-1 and TRBJ2-7; D unresolved. The V end was cut by 4 bases, the J end by 0 bases, with 8 bases between. The V gene's germline CDR1 is SGHRS and CDR2 YFSETQ. The CDR3 length is 13 residues. As DNA, the CDR3 is TGCGCCAGCAGCAACGATTACTCCTACGAGCAGTACTTC. This codes for CASSNDYSYEQYF.

The gene calls are TRBV19 and TRBJ1-2, with a tentative D call TRBD1 (5 bases). CDR3 length equals 15 residues. Deletions cut 3 bases from V and 4 bases from J, with 15 bases between. Germline V gives CDR1 LNHDA, CDR2 SQIVND (reference sequence). The CDR3 spells CASSIPGRASYGYTF. The DNA of the CDR3 is TGTGCCAGTAGTATCCCTGGCAGGGCAAGCTATGGCTACACCTTC.

The chain links TRBV5-4 to TRBJ2-7; 8 bases map to TRBD2. Germline-derived CDR1 and CDR2 are SGHNT and YYREEE (reference sequence). Trimming removed 4 bases from V and 2 bases from J; junction bases left unmatched: 5. The CDR3 contains 14 residues. The CDR3 coding sequence is TGTGCCAGCAGCCCGGGGGGGGGCACCTACGAGCAGTACTTC. Its translation: CASSPGGGTYEQYF.

The CDR3 coding sequence is TGTGCCAGCAGTTCGGGTAGCGAGGTTGAAAAACTGTTTTTT. It yields the protein CASSSGSEVEKLFF. The rearrangement joins TRBV27 to TRBJ1-4; no reliable D call. In germline, CDR1 is MNHEY, CDR2 SMNVEV (reference sequence). The CDR3 consists of 14 residues. V was cut by 4 bases and J by 7 bases, with 13 bases left in between.

This chain connects TRBV5-4 to TRBJ2-1; possibly TRBD2 for D (7 bases). The CDR3 covers 14 residues. Germline V gene lookup returns CDR1 SGHNT and CDR2 YYREEE (reference sequence). V was shortened by 5 bases and J by 7 bases, with 16 bases between the two germline ends. Here the CDR3 reads CASSGGLAENEQFF. DNA of the CDR3: TGTGCCAGCAGTGGGGGGCTAGCGGAGAATGAGCAGTTCTTC.

The chain couples TRBV9 to TRBJ1-1; no clear D gene. V was clipped by 4 bases and J by 3 bases, with 13 bases between them. CDR1 and CDR2 from the germline V gene are SGDLS and YYNGEE. This CDR3 is built from 14 residues. CDR3 DNA sequence: TGTGCCAGCAGCCCGTGGCCCCAAGACACTGAAGCTTTCTTT. Protein: CASSPWPQDTEAFF.

CDR3: CASSHVRADTQYF. The CDR3 DNA reads TGTGCCAGCAGCCATGTCAGGGCGGATACGCAGTATTTT. This rearrangement joins TRBV3-1 (or the pseudogene TRBV3-2) to TRBJ2-3; D is possibly TRBD1 (5 bases). The CDR3 totals 13 residues. Trimming pared 3 bases from V and 6 bases from J, leaving 10 bases between. CDR1 LGHDT and CDR2 YNNKEL come from the germline V gene (reference sequence).

This clone occurred once. V gene TRBV11-2 combines with J gene TRBJ2-2, with 12 bases matching TRBD2. CDR1 and CDR2 from the germline V gene are SGHAT and FQNNGV. The CDR3 contains 14 residues. J lost 13 bases, V lost 10 bases, and 13 bases had no gene match. CDR3: CATPSGGAPGWLFF. As DNA, the CDR3 is TGTGCCACCCCTAGCGGGGGGGCCCCCGGGTGGCTGTTTTTT.

The V call is TRBV30, the J call TRBJ1-1; D possibly corresponds to TRBD1 (5 bases). The CDR3 spans 12 residues. Trimming cost V 2 bases and J 5 bases, with 9 bases left between them. Per the germline V gene, CDR1 is GTSNPN and CDR2 is SVGIG (reference sequence). As DNA, the CDR3 is TGTGCCTGGAGTAAACCAGGGACTGAAGCTTTCTTT. It encodes CAWSKPGTEAFF. Variable domain in full (rest from reference TRBV30 and TRBJ1-1): SQTIHQWPATLVQPVGSPLSLECTVEGTSNPNLYWYRQAAGRGLQLLFYSVGIGQISSEVPQNLSASRPQDRQFILSSKKLLLSDSGFYLCAWSKPGTEAFFGQGTRLTVV.

The chain employs TRBV6-5 and TRBJ2-2; D not certain. This CDR3 comprises 15 residues. Looked up from germline, CDR1 is MNHEY and CDR2 is SVGAGI. V lost 2 bases and J 5 bases, leaving 12 bases between the germline ends. For the CDR3, the DNA is TGTGCCAGCAGTTACGGCCAGCTTGTAACCGGGGAGCTGTTTTTT. This sequence encodes CASSYGQLVTGELFF.

The sample holds a few counts of this clone. Other DNA sequences within the sample encode an identical CDR3. J is TRBJ2-2 and V is TRBV5-1; D ambiguous. The CDR3 covers 13 residues. Trimming removed 2 bases from V and 5 bases from J, with 7 bases in between. CDR1 and CDR2 (germline): SGHRS, YFSETQ. The CDR3 spells CASSFGLTGELFF. The CDR3 nucleotides read TGCGCCAGCAGCTTCGGGTTAACCGGGGAGCTGTTTTTT. The entire variable domain, with the rest obtained from reference TRBV5-1 and TRBJ2-2, is as follows: KAGVTQTPRYLIKTRGQQVTLSCSPISGHRSVSWYQQTPGQGLQFLFEYFSETQRNKGNFPGRFSGRQFSNSRSEMNVSTLELGDSALYLCASSFGLTGELFFGEGSRLTVL.

The chain carries TRBV9 and TRBJ1-2, with D possibly being TRBD1 (5 bases). Germline lookup yields CDR1 SGDLS and CDR2 YYNGEE. The CDR3 is 16 amino acids. Trimming cost V 3 bases and J 5 bases, with 20 bases left between them. CDR3 DNA: TGTGCCAGCAGCGCCGAGGGGCCCGGGACGGCTTATGGCTACACCTTC. This sequence encodes CASSAEGPGTAYGYTF.

J is TRBJ1-1 and V is TRBV25-1; D ambiguous. In germline, CDR1 is MGHDK, CDR2 SYGVNS. V was clipped by 2 bases and J by 4 bases, with 8 bases between them. CDR3 length equals 13 residues. The CDR3 region has the DNA TGTGCCAGCAGTGAAGTGGGGAGCACTGAAGCTTTCTTT. The encoded protein is CASSEVGSTEAFF.

V and J are TRBV20-1 and TRBJ1-6; D is ambiguous. V lost 8 bases and J 14 bases, leaving 16 bases between the germline ends. This CDR3 comprises 11 residues. Germline V gene sequence: CDR1 DFQATT, CDR2 SNEGSKA (reference sequence). CDR3: CSTLGAFTLHF. The CDR3 coding sequence is TGCAGTACGTTGGGAGCATTCACCCTCCACTTT.

The V call is TRBV5-1, the J call TRBJ2-3, with D unresolved. Germline V gene sequence: CDR1 SGHRS, CDR2 YFSETQ. V was cut by 4 bases and J by 2 bases, with 8 bases left in between. The CDR3 has 13 residues. The CDR3 loop reads CASSLKTTDTQYF. The DNA of the CDR3 is TGCGCCAGCAGCCTCAAAACCACAGATACGCAGTATTTT. Looking up the rest from reference TRBV5-1 and TRBJ2-3 gives the full variable domain: KAGVTQTPRYLIKTRGQQVTLSCSPISGHRSVSWYQQTPGQGLQFLFEYFSETQRNKGNFPGRFSGRQFSNSRSEMNVSTLELGDSALYLCASSLKTTDTQYFGPGTRLTVL.

The gene calls are TRBV4-3 and TRBJ2-1; 10 bases are shared with TRBD2. The CDR3 loop spans 18 amino acids. Trimming took 0 bases from V and 5 from J; bases not matched to a gene: 10. Germline V CDR1 and CDR2: LGHNA, YSLEER. The CDR3 DNA sequence: TGCGCCAGCAGCCAAGATGAAGCGGGGGGGCCGGGGGACAATGAGCAGTTCTTC. It encodes CASSQDEAGGPGDNEQFF.

This chain connects TRBV9 to TRBJ1-5; no clear D gene. The V and J ends lost 0 bases and 0 bases respectively, with 7 bases between them. Germline V gives CDR1 SGDLS, CDR2 YYNGEE. The CDR3 consists of 15 residues. CDR3 protein: CASSVDPNSNQPQHF. CDR3 DNA: TGTGCCAGCAGCGTAGATCCGAATAGCAATCAGCCCCAGCATTTT. Full variable domain (remainder filled in from reference TRBV9 and TRBJ1-5): DSGVTQTPKHLITATGQRVTLRCSPRSGDLSVYWYQQSLDQGLQFLIQYYNGEERAKGNILERFSAQQFPDLHSELNLSSLELGDSALYFCASSVDPNSNQPQHFGDGTRLSIL.

The chain carries TRBV7-6 and TRBJ1-4; 11 nucleotides match TRBD1. V was clipped by 3 bases and J by 7 bases; unmatched bases: 4. The germline V gene encodes CDR1 SGHVS and CDR2 FNYEAQ. The CDR3 contains 15 residues. CDR3 in amino acids: CASSFRTGGGEKLFF. The CDR3 bases are TGTGCCAGCAGCTTTAGGACAGGGGGCGGTGAAAAACTGTTTTTT.